The clone carrying this T cell receptor (beta chain) was observed a few times. CDR3 length equals 14 residues. J was trimmed by 6 bases and V by 3 bases; bases with no gene match: 8. Germline V CDR1 and CDR2: DFQATT, SNEGSKA (reference sequence). The data stem from a study of blood T cells in healthy people across ages. Then a second PCR, running roughly 7 to 11 cycles, was carried out with a sample-barcoded 5' primer and a J-beta primer mix. TCRdb ran MiXCR on the 5' RACE reads and lists one entry per CDR3 protein. The sample holds about 940,000 distinct CDR3 sequences, under 50% seen once. The sequenced sample consisted of blood. The receptor was derived from a man under 40 in good health. The gene calls are TRBV20-1 and TRBJ1-1; TRBD1 aligns across 9 bases. CDR3 amino acids: CSARGGTGSSEAFF. The CDR3 DNA sequence: TGCAGTGCTAGGGGCGGGACAGGGTCCTCTGAAGCTTTCTTT.